A single T cell receptor beta chain is shown here with its context. Its antigen is unknown. Specified time point: newly diagnosed, previously untreated cHL patient sample. PBMCs from patients with newly diagnosed, untreated classical Hodgkin lymphoma served as a comparison group for the relapsed/refractory trial patients. V was clipped by 5 bases and J by 8 bases, with 10 bases between them. Looked up from germline, CDR1 is MNHNY and CDR2 is SVGAGI (reference sequence). The CDR3 extends over 12 amino acids. These data are taken from a study of PD-1 blockade in classical Hodgkin lymphoma. Study results and caveats: The causes of the repertoire differences, possibly disease activity or prior therapy, remain undefined. Lower baseline TCR diversity was reported for newly diagnosed patients than for healthy donors.

Libraries were prepared by immunoSEQ multiplex PCR; TCRdb keeps only in-frame clonotypes and omits some of them. The sample has about 16,000 clones, 90% seen once. J is TRBJ2-1 and V is TRBV6-6, with no clear D. Input material: peripheral blood mononuclear cells (PBMCs). This receptor was taken from a human donor with classical Hodgkin lymphoma. Written as DNA, the CDR3 is TGTGCCAGCAGTCCCCTTTGGGATGAGCAGTTCTTC. It encodes CASSPLWDEQFF.